This TCR beta chain was captured by sequencing in a study of blood T cells in healthy people across ages. V dropped 4 bases and J dropped 0; count of bases not matched to a gene: 6. The CDR3 spans 14 residues. Germline loops: CDR1 DFQATT, CDR2 SNEGSKA (reference sequence). Alongside a J-beta primer mix, a sample-barcoded 5' primer served in a second PCR lasting roughly 7 to 11 cycles. Via MiXCR, TCRdb re-called the 5' RACE reads, giving one row per CDR3 protein. The repertoire holds under 850,000 distinct CDR3 sequences, under 40% seen once, with 13% in the top ten. Source material: blood. The chain is built from TRBV20-1 and TRBJ2-7; 7 positions match TRBD2. The sequence came from a man aged 18-30 years in good health. The CDR3 coding sequence is TGCAGTGCTACCCGGGACTACGGCTCCTACGAGCAGTACTTC. Its translation: CSATRDYGSYEQYF.